The source of this T cell receptor (beta chain) is a study of resident and recirculating memory T cells in vitiligo. Study details: Shave-biopsy epidermis from lesional and nonlesional skin was sequenced alongside PBMCs.

Stability required unchanged lesions during the previous 6 months. Study-level findings and limits: Sequences differed between biopsy sites and patients, suggesting private specificity. No unique dominant TCR clone was found in vitiligo lesions.

The repertoire was sequenced with immunoSEQ multiplex PCR; TCRdb's copy has only in-frame clones and lacks some. Among 40,000 to 45,000 clones listed, 80% to 95% were seen once. About this clone itself: Antigen: not known.

Per germline, CDR1 LGHNA and CDR2 YNFKEQ. V lost 4 bases to trimming and J lost 2 bases, with 18 bases between them. The CDR3 is 16 residues long. V and J are TRBV4-2 and TRBJ2-7; D possibly corresponds to TRBD1 (6 bases). The material sequenced was blood. The TCR originated in a male donor with vitiligo. The CDR3 here is CASSPTDSTGTYEQYF. The CDR3 bases are TGTGCCAGCAGCCCCACGGATAGCACAGGGACCTACGAGCAGTACTTC.